Listed below are T cell receptor beta chains from one sample, sequenced in a study of T cell responses to AZD1222 COVID-19 vaccine. TCRdb's copy holds only in-frame clones and misses some; the assay was immunoSEQ multiplex PCR. The table lists about 100,000 clones, more than 75% of them singletons, with 3% to 4% in the top ten. Sequences were derived from peripheral blood, sampled 28 days after the second dose of the MenACWY control vaccine. Source of these receptors: an adult who received the MenACWY meningococcal vaccine as a control. Both conserved end residues are trimmed from each CDR3. Rows may omit the clone size; those that give it use once, few, many or a size class.

>TRBJ1-1|TRBV6-1|13|once
ASSDRGLANTEAF
>TRBJ2-7|TRBV18|12|-
ASSPNRDWYEQY
>TRBJ1-3|TRBV6-5|13|-
ASISGHLSGNTIY
>TRBJ2-1|TRBV4-1|14|-
ASSQGDRSNYNEQF
>TRBJ2-5|TRBV29-1|10|-
SQRTAGETQY
>TRBJ1-2|TRBV9|16|-
ASSVGDRVSLYPYGYT
>TRBJ1-1|TRBV7-8|11|-
ASSPHGATEAF
>TRBJ2-3|TRBV18|14|-
ASSPYGTSSTDTQY
>TRBJ1-5|TRBV5-6|12|-
ASSPDTYSQPQH
>TRBJ2-7|TRBV5-1|10|-
ASNGNSYEQY
>TRBJ1-1|TRBV27|12|once
ASSSNSLVSEAF
>TRBJ1-2|TRBV4-1|11|-
ASSQDWEGGYT
>TRBJ1-5|TRBV7-8|11|-
ASSTYSNQPQH
>TRBJ2-3|TRBV10-3|11|-
AINGIATDTQY
>TRBJ2-7|TRBV6-5|14|-
ASSYAPSGTVYEQY
>TRBJ1-6|TRBV10-2|13|-
ASSETTGGQSPLH
>TRBJ2-2|TRBV4-3|14|-
ASSQGTAMNTGELF
>TRBJ2-1|TRBV7-6|13|-
ASSIGQGFKNEQF
>TRBJ1-2|TRBV5-4|13|-
ASSLGARDTEGYT
>TRBJ1-5|TRBV28|12|-
ASSSQGSNQPQH
>TRBJ2-1|TRBV11-3|11|-
ASSLTAINEQF
>TRBJ1-5|TRBV10-2|12|few
ASRLGQGDQPQH
>TRBJ1-1|TRBV5-1|15|-
ASSFLPLSRGNTEAF
>TRBJ2-2|TRBV5-4|11|once
ASSKQGTGELF
>TRBJ1-2|TRBV6-5|14|-
ASSWPETTSNYGYT
>TRBJ1-6|TRBV25-1|11|-
ASSATVDSPLH
>TRBJ2-7|TRBV6-1|13|-
ASSESGTGSHEQY
>TRBJ1-5|TRBV15|14|-
ATSRVRSWGGRPQH
>TRBJ1-4|TRBV5-6|12|-
ASSLNPLNEKLF
>TRBJ2-3|TRBV7-9|13|-
ASSSGQELTDTQY
>TRBJ2-7|TRBV20-1|10|-
SASQGSYEQY
>TRBJ2-1|TRBV7-3|14|once
ASSYLSLDGYNEQF
>TRBJ2-7|TRBV25-1|13|-
ASPGGTVGDYEQY
>TRBJ1-5|TRBV28|13|-
ASSRETGLYQPQH
>TRBJ1-3|TRBV6-1|14|-
ASSAGQGWPGNTIY
>TRBJ2-5|TRBV11-1|13|-
ASSFGQGESETQY
>TRBJ2-7|TRBV6-2/TRBV6-3|13|-
ASSSRGTEKYEQY
>TRBJ1-2|TRBV28|15|-
ASSSSSWTAGNYGYT
>TRBJ2-7|TRBV6-5|12|-
ASSYSAGQLEQY
>TRBJ2-7|TRBV7-2|12|-
ASSPDREGGEQY
>TRBJ1-1|TRBV6-2/TRBV6-3|15|-
ASSAGDRGTMNTEAF
>TRBJ1-1|TRBV18|14|few
ASSSAQGATNTEAF
>TRBJ1-6|TRBV4-2|13|few
ASSQGGNYNSPLH
>TRBJ1-4|TRBV29-1|9|-
SAGQTEKLF